This passage covers 8 T cell receptor beta chains from one sample sequenced in a study of circulating CD8 cells and anti-PD-1 response in melanoma. Using 15 ng of total RNA, TCR libraries were made with the QIAseq Immune Repertoire TCR panel. TCRdb re-analysed the reads in MiXCR, keeping a single row per CDR3 protein. The sample includes 850 or so distinct CDR3 sequences, approximately 5.6% of them seen just once. Four subsets defined by PD-1 and/or TIGIT were sorted from live CD3+CD8+TCRalphabeta+ cells. The specimen comprised CD8+ T cells from PBMCs, sampled at baseline or after one month of anti-PD-1 therapy (not recorded which). The source is a human donor with melanoma.

This chain connects TRBV19 to TRBJ2-7; D unresolved. Trimming cost V 0 bases and J 1 base, with 10 bases left between them. The CDR3 contains 15 residues. Germline lookup yields CDR1 LNHDA and CDR2 SQIVND (reference sequence). CDR3 coding DNA: TGTGCCAGTAGTATAGATGATGGAGATTCCTACGAGCAGTACTTC. Translation: CASSIDDGDSYEQYF.

By share of the sample, this clonotype is medium-sized (0.01 to 0.1%). The chain joins TRBV12-3 or TRBV12-4 to TRBJ2-1; D might be TRBD1 or TRBD2, each matching 5 bases. V was pared by 11 bases and J by 4 bases, with 12 bases between. The CDR3 spans 12 residues. Here the CDR3 reads CAGGINYNEQFF. CDR3 DNA: TGTGCCGGGGGAATTAATTACAATGAGCAGTTCTTC.

By sample fraction, this clonotype is large (0.1 to 1%). The V gene is TRBV27, the J gene TRBJ2-7, with unresolved D. From germline, CDR1 is MNHEY and CDR2 SMNVEV (reference sequence). The CDR3 length is 14 residues. Deletions cut 6 bases from V and 2 bases from J, with 14 bases between. The CDR3 nucleotides are TGTGCCAGCAGCCTATTTGACGGTACCTACGAGCAGTACTTC. This sequence encodes CASSLFDGTYEQYF.

This clonotype is medium-sized. The chain has TRBV28 and TRBJ2-1; no clear D gene. The CDR3 totals 15 residues. Germline-derived CDR1 and CDR2 are MDHEN and SYDVKM. V was clipped by 2 bases and J by 2 bases, with 10 bases between them. The CDR3 nucleotides read TGTGCCAGCAGTTTAGGGCGGATAGCCTACAATGAGCAGTTCTTC. Translation: CASSLGRIAYNEQFF.

This clonotype is deemed large. This rearrangement joins TRBV4-3 to TRBJ2-1; the match to TRBD2 covers 10 bases. This CDR3 contains 19 residues. The germline CDR1 and CDR2 sequences are LGHNA and YSLEER. The trim removed 0 bases at V and 3 bases at J, leaving 11 bases unmatched. This CDR3 is CASSQEGGTLAGNYNEQFF. In nucleotides, the CDR3 is TGCGCCAGCAGCCAAGAAGGCGGTACACTAGCGGGGAACTACAATGAGCAGTTCTTC.

Judged by abundance, this clonotype is large. V gene TRBV27 combines with J gene TRBJ2-5; 10 positions match TRBD1. There are 14 residues in the CDR3. Germline values: CDR1 MNHEY, CDR2 SMNVEV (reference sequence). Trimming cost V 7 bases and J 3 bases; bases outside gene matches: 5. CDR3 sequence (DNA): TGTGCCAGCACCCCGGGACAGGGGAAAGAGACCCAGTACTTC. Protein sequence: CASTPGQGKETQYF.

This clonotype counts as large. V and J are TRBV7-2 and TRBJ2-7, with a possible D match to TRBD1 (5 bases). The CDR3 totals 14 residues. Looked up from germline, CDR1 is SGHTA and CDR2 is FQGNSA. Trimming took 5 bases from V and 2 from J, leaving 13 bases between them. The CDR3 here is CASSPGLRTYEQYF. In nucleotides, the CDR3 is TGTGCCAGCAGCCCAGGGTTACGGACCTACGAGCAGTACTTC.

This clonotype is medium-sized in the sample. This chain connects TRBV14 to TRBJ2-1, with 9 nucleotides matching TRBD2. V was pared by 3 bases and J by 9 bases, with 6 bases of the junction left unmatched. The CDR3 runs 14 residues. CDR1 and CDR2 from the germline V gene are SGHDN and FVKESK. The DNA of the CDR3 is TGTGCCAGCAGCCACCCTTTGACTAGCGGTGAGCAGTTCTTC. Encoded protein: CASSHPLTSGEQFF.